Listed below are T cell receptor beta chains from one sample, sequenced in a study of prognosis after radiotherapy for stage I lung cancer. TCRdb re-analysed the multiplex PCR reads in MiXCR, keeping a single row per CDR3 protein. Counted here are over 20,000 distinct CDR3 sequences, about 37% occurring once; the ten biggest clones make up about 56%. The material was PBMCs, obtained before or after stereotactic body radiation therapy (not recorded which). The source is a donor over 45 with non-small cell lung cancer. Both conserved end residues are part of each CDR3. A D gene is named only where the DNA matches it firmly. The listing skips clone size in some rows; elsewhere it reads once, few, many or a size class.

TRBV28,TRBJ1-2,NA,NA,CASSHREAYYGYTF,TGTGCCAGCAGTCACAGGGAGGCGTACTATGGCTACACCTTC
TRBV3-1,TRBJ2-2,NA,once,CASSSGYTGELFF,TGTGCCAGCAGCTCAGGGTACACCGGGGAGCTGTTTTTT
TRBV27,TRBJ2-5,TRBD1,NA,CASSWRTQGDGETQYF,TGTGCCAGCAGTTGGAGGACACAGGGGGATGGGGAGACCCAGTACTTC
TRBV5-5,TRBJ2-1,TRBD2,many,CASSRTSFSNEQFF,TGTGCCAGCAGCAGGACTAGTTTTTCCAATGAGCAGTTCTTC
TRBV9,TRBJ1-1,NA,many,CASSVDPLSNTEAFF,TGTGCCAGCAGCGTAGATCCGTTATCGAACACTGAAGCTTTCTTT
TRBV2,TRBJ1-6,NA,NA,CASLGPGGYNSPLHF,TGTGCCTCCCTAGGCCCCGGCGGGTATAATTCACCCCTCCACTTT
TRBV20-1,TRBJ2-5,TRBD2,NA,CSARVGTSGSQETQYF,TGCAGTGCTAGAGTCGGGACTAGTGGTTCTCAAGAGACCCAGTACTTC
TRBV11-2,TRBJ2-3,NA,many,CASSGLRDKSTDTQYF,TGTGCCAGCAGCGGCCTCCGGGACAAAAGCACAGATACGCAGTATTTT
TRBV9,TRBJ2-3,TRBD2,NA,CASSVASSGRDTDTQYF,TGTGCCAGCAGCGTAGCTTCTAGCGGGAGGGACACAGATACGCAGTATTTT
TRBV6-4,TRBJ1-6,NA,many,CASSDQGGSPLHF,TGTGCCAGCAGTGACCAGGGAGGTTCACCCCTCCACTTT
TRBV7-6,TRBJ2-5,NA,NA,CASSLPLGGVSGETQYF,TGTGCCAGCAGCTTACCCCTCGGCGGGGTCTCTGGAGAGACCCAGTACTTC